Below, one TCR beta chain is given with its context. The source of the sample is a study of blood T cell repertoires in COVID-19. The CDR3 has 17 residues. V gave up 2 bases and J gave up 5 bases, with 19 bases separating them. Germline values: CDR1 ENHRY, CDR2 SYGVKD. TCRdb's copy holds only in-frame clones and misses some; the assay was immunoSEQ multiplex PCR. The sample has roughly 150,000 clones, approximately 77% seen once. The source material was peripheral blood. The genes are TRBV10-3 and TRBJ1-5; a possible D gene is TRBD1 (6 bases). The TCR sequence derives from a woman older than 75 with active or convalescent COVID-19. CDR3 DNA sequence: TGTGCCATCAGTGAGCCCAATGAGTCCAGGGGAGATCAGCCCCAGCATTTT. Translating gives CAISEPNESRGDQPQHF.